This T cell receptor beta chain was captured in a study of shared clonotypes between healthy human individuals. Overall study: Each donor contributed plates that comprised three CD4 naive, three CD4 memory, two CD8 naive and one CD8 memory.

Clones were read by immunoSEQ multiplex PCR, and TCRdb kept only the in-frame ones, dropping some. The sample shows millions of clones, around 94% of them seen only once. Donors included only healthy HIV-negative adults lacking recent acute infections or vaccinations. Splitting of CD4+ cells produced CD45RA+ naive and CD45RA-negative memory subsets. The sequencing sample was made of naive CD4+ T cells sorted from blood. Subset here: CD45RA+ positively selected. This receptor was identified in a man younger than 35 in good health.

The CDR3 sequence: CAISEWVTGDKYNEQFF. The CDR3 nucleotides read TGTGCCATCAGTGAGTGGGTGACAGGGGATAAGTACAATGAGCAGTTCTTC. The chain carries TRBV10-3 and TRBJ2-1; 8 bases match TRBD1. Unmatched junction bases numbered 9, after V lost 1 base and J lost 4 bases. CDR3 length: 17 residues. CDR1 ENHRY and CDR2 SYGVKD come from the germline V gene.